The 5 T cell receptor beta chains below come from one sample, sequenced in a study of blood T cell repertoires in COVID-19. Some clones are missing from TCRdb's copy, which holds only in-frame ones; the method was immunoSEQ multiplex PCR. The repertoire holds around 140,000 clones, approximately 90% seen once, with 10% in the top ten. Sequenced sample: peripheral blood. The receptors shown here come from a man aged 50 to 60 with acute or convalescent COVID-19.

The rearrangement joins TRBV19 to TRBJ2-1; no reliable D call. The CDR3 is 14 amino acids. In germline, CDR1 is LNHDA, CDR2 SQIVND (reference sequence). V was shortened by 0 bases and J by 10 bases, with 13 bases between the two germline ends. CDR3 amino acids: CASSIDLSRWEQFF. In DNA form, the CDR3 reads TGTGCCAGTAGTATAGATCTTTCGCGGTGGGAGCAGTTCTTC. Filled out from reference TRBV19 and TRBJ2-1, the complete variable domain reads DGGITQSPKYLFRKEGQNVTLSCEQNLNHDAMYWYRQDPGQGLRLIYYSQIVNDFQKGDIAEGYSVSREKKESFPLTVTSAQKNPTAFYLCASSIDLSRWEQFFGPGTRLTVL.

The chain recombines TRBV5-6 with TRBJ2-5; TRBD1 agrees at 8 bases. The CDR3 is made up of 13 amino acids. Per germline, CDR1 SGHDT and CDR2 YYEEEE. V lost 4 bases, J lost 5 bases, and 4 bases stayed unmatched. CDR3 DNA: TGTGCCAGCAGCCCCCGACAGGGGGAGACCCAGTACTTC. Translated: CASSPRQGETQYF.

With regard to this clone: The sample holds other DNA sequences that translate to the same CDR3. This chain's CDR3 is CASSLVSDTQYF. Written as DNA, the CDR3 is TGCGCCAGCAGCTTGGTATCAGATACGCAGTATTTT. The chain has TRBV5-1 and TRBJ2-3; no clear D gene. The CDR3 has 12 residues. V was trimmed by 0 bases and J by 4 bases, leaving 3 bases between them. Looked up from germline, CDR1 is SGHRS and CDR2 is YFSETQ. The whole variable domain, remainder taken from reference TRBV5-1 and TRBJ2-3, is KAGVTQTPRYLIKTRGQQVTLSCSPISGHRSVSWYQQTPGQGLQFLFEYFSETQRNKGNFPGRFSGRQFSNSRSEMNVSTLELGDSALYLCASSLVSDTQYFGPGTRLTVL.

This clone was seen a single time. V usage is TRBV19 and J usage is TRBJ1-1, with no clear D. This CDR3 comprises 15 residues. V was trimmed by 4 bases and J by 2 bases, leaving 14 bases between them. The germline V gene has CDR1 LNHDA and CDR2 SQIVND (reference sequence). The CDR3 is CASSRGPRGNTEAFF. Written as DNA, the CDR3 is TGTGCCAGTAGTAGAGGCCCCCGGGGAAACACTGAAGCTTTCTTT.

This clone showed up just a few times. Within the sample, other DNA sequences also encode this same CDR3. This chain joins TRBV18 and TRBJ1-4, with D possibly TRBD1 on 5 matching bases. This CDR3 is 15 amino acids long. Trimming removed 0 bases at V and 7 bases at J, with 12 bases between. Per the germline V gene, CDR1 is KGHSH and CDR2 is LQKENI. CDR3 sequence (DNA): TGTGCCAGCTCACCACCGGGGGGATCGGGTGAAAAACTGTTTTTT. Its translation is CASSPPGGSGEKLFF.